This T cell receptor beta chain was identified in a study of blood T cell repertoires in COVID-19 (dated by TCRdb to about 2020). Study-level background: The collaborator samples originated in the United States, Italy and Spain and spanned the acute and convalescent phases of COVID-19. Where available, HLA class I and class II types were taken from metadata supplied by the sample provider and were not determined by assay-based typing. The samples were drawn from the first 160 participants of the ongoing ImmuneRACE study and from some 1,300 subjects provided by 6 global collaborators. The material from the prospective study consisted of cDNA or gDNA derived from T cells, B-cell-depleted T cells, or PBMCs. The sample metadata nearly always contained a de-identified subject ID, COVID-19 status, age in years and sex. The repertoires were released in a freely available public database intended as a resource for research on the immune response to SARS-CoV-2. Deeply sampled blood TCRbeta repertoires from subjects exposed to, actively infected with, or recovered from COVID-19 were included in the dataset.

Taken from cysteine to phenylalanine, the CDR3 has 11 residues. CDR3 DNA only is kept here, 33 bases in frame from base 1. The germline V gene provides CDR1 SGHRS and CDR2 YFSETQ. The germline ends are 7 bases apart after V is trimmed by 4 bases and J by 5 bases. Worth noting for this clone: The antigen this receptor binds is unknown. No clone much larger than this one lies a single base away; base qualities are absent.

The study at large found these results: The quantity of clinical and demographic metadata differed by source and by participant and was supplied without curation.

The immunoSEQ Assay, a bias-controlled multiplex PCR, was used to amplify TCRbeta CDR3 regions from genomic DNA. The paper's processing steps were these. Nucleated cell counts per sample were estimated from amplification of reference gene primers within the assay. Sequence reads were collapsed and filtered to measure the absolute abundance of every unique TCRbeta CDR3 rearrangement. For each sample, productive Simpson clonality was calculated as the square root of Simpson's diversity index across productive rearrangements. TCRdb took this table from immuneACCESS and kept in-frame rearrangements with V and J called. Such tables lack part of the clones; where checked against another copy, unresolved V genes explain under half of the gap, and the rest is unexplained. Clone size and the V and J calls come from that table; the DNA yielded D and trimming. In all, the sample holds around 260,000 clones, and 88% of those were seen once. About 0.7% of the sample is held by the ten biggest clonotypes.

The collaborating institutions used their own protocols to collect whole blood in K2EDTA tubes. Collaborator samples were shipped for TCRbeta analysis as frozen whole blood, isolated PBMCs, or DNA extracted from either sample type. This receptor was identified in a human donor in a cohort sampled during active COVID-19. The rearranged chain carries TRBV5-1 and TRBJ2-7; TRBD1 is a possible D gene, resting on 5 matching bases. The sample comprised peripheral blood. The CDR3 region has the sequence CASSQGNEQYF. Here is the DNA: TGCGCCAGCAGCCAGGGAAACGAGCAGTACTTC.